This TCR beta chain derives from a study of T cells in localized non-small cell lung cancer. Note on this clone: Antigen specificity is unknown.

The CDR3 is made up of 14 amino acids. The germline V gene has CDR1 MGHRA and CDR2 YSYEKL. Deletions cut 0 bases from V and 4 bases from J, with 9 bases between. Study-wide results and caveats: Longer overall survival associated with higher blood T cell density; shorter survival with higher adjacent-lung clonality. Only one tumor region was sequenced, so heterogeneity remains possible. Uninvolved adjacent lung showed peak T cell clonality, exceeding tumor. In adjacent lung appeared a median around 57 of the top 100 tumor clones.

Measured with immunoSEQ multiplex PCR; TCRdb has only the in-frame clones, and not every one. This sample has roughly 89,000 clones, with under 95% found just once. The starting material was PBMCs, obtained before any cancer treatment. The sequence was obtained from a woman aged 35 to 70 with stage II squamous cell lung carcinoma. The rearrangement uses TRBV4-1 and TRBJ1-2; unclear D gene. CDR3 sequence (DNA): TGCGCCAGCAGCCAAGATCGCGCAGCCTATGGCTACACCTTC. Encoded protein: CASSQDRAAYGYTF.